The 28 T cell receptor beta chains below all came from one sample that was sequenced in a study of shared T cell receptors in the human thymus. Generated by immunoSEQ multiplex PCR, the TCRdb table keeps only in-frame clones and is missing some. The sample has about 380,000 clones; 95% are singletons. Sequencing was carried out using thymocytes. The receptors were sampled from a human donor.

The V call is TRBV19, the J call TRBJ2-7, with TRBD2 matching over 10 bases. J lost 2 bases, V lost 7 bases, and 14 bases had no gene match. The V gene's germline CDR1 is LNHDA and CDR2 SQIVND (reference sequence). There are 17 residues in the CDR3. CDR3 nucleotide sequence: TGTGCCAGTACCGGACCAACTAGCGGGATTCTTCCCTACGAGCAGTACTTC. Its translation: CASTGPTSGILPYEQYF. Full variable domain (missing parts from reference TRBV19 and TRBJ2-7): DGGITQSPKYLFRKEGQNVTLSCEQNLNHDAMYWYRQDPGQGLRLIYYSQIVNDFQKGDIAEGYSVSREKKESFPLTVTSAQKNPTAFYLCASTGPTSGILPYEQYFGPGTRLTVT.

This sequence joins TRBV28 and TRBJ2-2; 10 bases match TRBD2. The CDR3 sequence is 15 residues long. V shed 3 bases, J shed 5 bases, and the junction held 3 bases outside the gene matches. In germline, CDR1 is MDHEN, CDR2 SYDVKM. This CDR3 is CASSFRTSGTGELFF. The CDR3, as DNA: TGTGCCAGCAGTTTTCGGACTAGCGGTACCGGGGAGCTGTTTTTT.

This clone was recorded only once. The chain has TRBV6-5 and TRBJ2-7; 14 nucleotides match TRBD2. This CDR3 has 14 amino acids. V shed 5 bases and J 5 bases; nucleotides not matched to a gene: 2. Germline V gene lookup returns CDR1 MNHEY and CDR2 SVGAGI. CDR3 amino acids: CASSATSGRDEQYF. The CDR3 DNA reads as TGTGCCAGCAGTGCGACTAGCGGGAGGGACGAGCAGTACTTC.

This clone was seen once. V is TRBV7-9 and J is TRBJ2-2; tentative D call: TRBD1 (6 bases). This CDR3 is built from 19 residues. Looked up from germline, CDR1 is SEHNR and CDR2 is FQNEAQ (reference sequence). The V gene lost 5 bases and the J gene lost 0 bases, with 22 bases spanning the gap. CDR3 region: CASSRNSHQGNSNTGELFF. CDR3 DNA sequence: TGTGCCAGCAGCCGAAATTCGCACCAGGGGAACTCGAACACCGGGGAGCTGTTTTTT.

The chain is built from TRBV30 and TRBJ1-4; no clear D. This CDR3 has 14 amino acids. Germline CDR1 and CDR2: GTSNPN and SVGIG (reference sequence). V lost 0 bases and J lost 7, with 12 bases in between. Here the CDR3 DNA reads TGTGCCTGGAGTGTAGAGGGTTTGTTTGAAAAACTGTTTTTT. Translation gives CAWSVEGLFEKLFF.

The V gene is TRBV28, the J gene TRBJ2-3; TRBD2 matches 8 bases. In germline, CDR1 is MDHEN, CDR2 SYDVKM. V dropped 6 bases and J dropped 4; count of bases not matched to a gene: 6. The CDR3 is 14 residues long. The CDR3 sequence is CASSREGRPDTQYF. The CDR3 region has the DNA TGTGCCAGCAGCCGGGAGGGCCGTCCAGATACGCAGTATTTT.

V is TRBV19 and J is TRBJ2-2, with 9 bases matching TRBD1. CDR3 size: 16 residues. Germline V gene lookup returns CDR1 LNHDA and CDR2 SQIVND (reference sequence). With 4 bases clipped from V and 3 bases from J, the junction kept 6 bases outside the gene matches. The CDR3 loop is CASSTPGQGDTGELFF. In DNA form, the CDR3 reads TGTGCCAGTAGTACCCCGGGACAGGGAGACACCGGGGAGCTGTTTTTT. Full variable domain (remainder filled in from reference TRBV19 and TRBJ2-2): DGGITQSPKYLFRKEGQNVTLSCEQNLNHDAMYWYRQDPGQGLRLIYYSQIVNDFQKGDIAEGYSVSREKKESFPLTVTSAQKNPTAFYLCASSTPGQGDTGELFFGEGSRLTVL.

V and J are TRBV19 and TRBJ2-3; either TRBD1 or TRBD2 may fit D (5 bases each). There are 15 residues in the CDR3. V dropped 6 bases and J dropped 4 bases, with 17 bases sitting between them. From germline, CDR1 is LNHDA and CDR2 SQIVND (reference sequence). The chain's CDR3 is CASSLGEFKADTQYF. CDR3 bases: TGTGCCAGTAGCCTGGGGGAGTTTAAGGCAGATACGCAGTATTTT.

The chain recombines TRBV4-2 with TRBJ2-5; 9 positions match TRBD1. The junction had 8 bases not matched to a gene; V was cut back by 4 bases and J by 5 bases. The germline gives CDR1 LGHNA, CDR2 YNFKEQ. This CDR3 is built from 15 residues. The CDR3 DNA reads as TGTGCCAGCAGCCCTCCGGGACAGGGTTCGGAGACCCAGTACTTC. This sequence encodes CASSPPGQGSETQYF.

The chain couples TRBV15 to TRBJ2-4; perhaps TRBD1 as D (6 bases). CDR3 length: 20 residues. CDR1 is LNHNV, CDR2 YYDKDF, per germline (reference sequence). Trimming took 3 bases from V and 0 from J, leaving 24 bases between them. Here the CDR3 DNA reads TGTGCCACCAGCAGCAGCGGCTCCAAACCGGGACATTTAGCCAAAAACATTCAGTACTTC. This encodes CATSSSGSKPGHLAKNIQYF.

This chain joins TRBV27 and TRBJ2-1; 13 positions agree with TRBD2. V was clipped by 6 bases and J by 1 base; unmatched bases: 18. CDR1 is MNHEY, CDR2 SMNVEV, per germline (reference sequence). The CDR3 covers 21 residues. The CDR3 DNA sequence: TGTGCCAGCAGCCCCCGTGGGGGAAGACTAGCGGGAGGATATTCCTACAATGAGCAGTTCTTC. This translates into CASSPRGGRLAGGYSYNEQFF.

The gene calls are TRBV4-3 and TRBJ2-3, with D perhaps matching TRBD2 (5 bases). This CDR3 region has 21 residues. V was clipped by 2 bases and J by 0 bases, with 27 bases between them. Germline CDR1 and CDR2: LGHNA and YSLEER. The chain's CDR3 is CASSQKPGLLTIARSTDTQYF. DNA for the CDR3: TGCGCCAGCAGCCAAAAGCCCGGACTGCTTACCATAGCCCGAAGCACAGATACGCAGTATTTT.

The rearrangement links TRBV9 to TRBJ1-2; D is ambiguous. The germline V gene has CDR1 SGDLS and CDR2 YYNGEE. Trimming took off 4 bases at V and 0 bases at J, with 19 bases between the two ends. The CDR3 has 17 amino acids. The CDR3 bases are TGTGCCAGCAGCCCACCGAGCAGGAGCTTGGCTAACTATGGCTACACCTTC. Protein product: CASSPPSRSLANYGYTF.

V is TRBV28 and J is TRBJ1-2; D might be TRBD1 (6 bases). This CDR3 comprises 15 residues. The V and J ends lost 2 bases and 6 bases respectively, with 16 bases between them. CDR1 is MDHEN and CDR2 is SYDVKM in the germline V gene. This CDR3 is CASSLVPTGANGYTF. CDR3 sequence (DNA): TGTGCCAGCAGTTTAGTCCCTACGGGGGCGAATGGCTACACCTTC.

The V and J genes are TRBV27 and TRBJ2-2; 14 bases agree with TRBD2. V trimming: 8 bases; J trimming: 6 bases; junction bases outside the gene matches: 20. The length of the CDR3 is 20 residues. Germline CDR1 is MNHEY and CDR2 is SMNVEV (reference sequence). Written as DNA, the CDR3 is TGTGCCAGCGAACCAGGAAGGACCTCGGGACTAGCGGGAGTCGCCGGGGAGCTGTTTTTT. Its protein is CASEPGRTSGLAGVAGELFF.

This clone has just one count. CDR3 sequence (DNA): TGTGCCAGCAGGGAGACTGTAAATAGCAATCAGCCCCAGCATTTT. It translates to CASRETVNSNQPQHF. The chain is built from TRBV6-1 and TRBJ1-5; D is unresolved. V gave up 6 bases and J gave up 0 bases, with 12 bases separating them. Germline V lookup: CDR1 MNHNS, CDR2 SASEGT. CDR3 length equals 15 residues.

The V gene is TRBV6-4, the J gene TRBJ1-2, with 9 bases aligning to TRBD1. CDR3 length: 16 amino acids. Unmatched junction bases numbered 11, after V lost 2 bases and J lost 7 bases. Germline CDR1 MRHNA, CDR2 SNTAGT. Here the CDR3 reads CASSDRNTGGASGYTF. Written as DNA, the CDR3 is TGTGCCAGCAGTGACCGTAACACAGGGGGCGCGAGTGGCTACACCTTC.

The rearrangement uses TRBV28 and TRBJ2-7; 13 bases align to TRBD2. V was clipped by 5 bases and J by 4 bases; unmatched bases: 17. The CDR3 contains 19 residues. Germline CDR1 reads MDHEN; CDR2 reads SYDVKM. The CDR3 reads CASSPQGSGLAGVLYEQYF. CDR3 nucleotides: TGTGCCAGCAGTCCCCAGGGGTCCGGACTAGCGGGGGTTTTGTACGAGCAGTACTTC.

The chain carries TRBV29-1 and TRBJ1-2, with D possibly being TRBD1 (6 bases). V lost 3 bases and J 0 bases, leaving 11 bases between the germline ends. The CDR3 loop spans 14 amino acids. Germline V CDR1 and CDR2: SQVTM, ANQGSEA. CDR3 nucleotides: TGCAGCGTTGAGTCCAGGGGACCTAACTATGGCTACACCTTC. Its translation: CSVESRGPNYGYTF.

V is TRBV27 and J is TRBJ2-7; TRBD2 matches 10 bases. CDR1 is MNHEY, CDR2 SMNVEV, per germline (reference sequence). Losses at the gene ends were 4 bases for V and 3 bases for J; bases not matched to a gene: 6. The CDR3 is made up of 15 amino acids. CDR3 region: CASSSRTSGFYEQYF. CDR3 bases: TGTGCCAGCAGTTCTAGGACTAGCGGCTTCTACGAGCAGTACTTC.

The chain combines TRBV7-3 with TRBJ2-1; TRBD2 aligns across 15 bases. The CDR3 covers 18 residues. The J segment lost 9 bases and the V segment lost 5 bases, leaving 14 bases of the junction unmatched. Germline V lookup: CDR1 SGHTA, CDR2 FQGTGA. This CDR3 is CASSPRTSGRAVFGEQFF. Written as DNA, the CDR3 is TGTGCCAGCAGCCCACGGACTAGCGGGAGGGCCGTTTTTGGTGAGCAGTTCTTC.

The chain combines TRBV9 with TRBJ1-5, with D possibly TRBD1 on 5 matching bases. With 4 bases removed from V and 0 bases from J, the gap between germline ends came to 11 bases. Germline lookup yields CDR1 SGDLS and CDR2 YYNGEE. CDR3 size: 15 residues. For the CDR3, the DNA is TGTGCCAGCAGCCCCCGGGGGAATAGCAATCAGCCCCAGCATTTT. This codes for CASSPRGNSNQPQHF.

The V call is TRBV5-1, the J call TRBJ1-3; D gene uncertain. The CDR3 covers 15 residues. V lost 0 bases to trimming and J lost 0 bases, with 7 bases between them. Germline V gene data show CDR1 as SGHRS and CDR2 as YFSETQ. CDR3 sequence (DNA): TGCGCCAGCAGCTTGGTGGCAGACTCTGGAAACACCATATATTTT. Amino acids: CASSLVADSGNTIYF.

The rearrangement uses TRBV28 and TRBJ2-2, with D possibly matching TRBD2 (5 bases). Per germline, CDR1 MDHEN and CDR2 SYDVKM. Trimming removed 3 bases at V and 4 bases at J, with 12 bases between. CDR3 length: 15 residues. The chain's CDR3 is CASSFSHEGTGELFF. For the CDR3, the DNA is TGTGCCAGCAGTTTCTCCCACGAGGGCACCGGGGAGCTGTTTTTT.

The V gene is TRBV27, the J gene TRBJ2-1; no clear D gene. The germline V and J ends were trimmed by 8 bases and 6 bases, with 14 bases remaining between them. This CDR3 contains 13 residues. CDR1 and CDR2 (germline): MNHEY, SMNVEV (reference sequence). The CDR3 loop is CASQAKGPNEQFF. The DNA of the CDR3 is TGTGCCAGCCAGGCTAAGGGTCCCAATGAGCAGTTCTTC.

The V gene is TRBV11-2, the J gene TRBJ2-7; no clear D gene. V was cut by 4 bases and J by 0 bases, with 4 bases left in between. There are 12 residues in the CDR3. The germline V gene encodes CDR1 SGHAT and CDR2 FQNNGV. CDR3 sequence reads: CASSSDSYEQYF. Written as DNA, the CDR3 is TGTGCCAGCAGCTCCGACTCCTACGAGCAGTACTTC.

The gene calls are TRBV25-1 and TRBJ1-1; perhaps TRBD1 as D (5 bases). The V and J ends lost 7 bases and 2 bases respectively, with 14 bases between them. There are 14 residues in the CDR3. Germline CDR1 reads MGHDK; CDR2 reads SYGVNS. The CDR3 protein is CASTPGPFNTEAFF. The CDR3 DNA reads TGTGCCAGCACCCCAGGGCCCTTTAACACTGAAGCTTTCTTT.

This chain uses TRBV27 with TRBJ1-4; D not resolved. Trimming took 6 bases from V and 1 from J, leaving 15 bases between them. Looked up from germline, CDR1 is MNHEY and CDR2 is SMNVEV (reference sequence). CDR3 size: 16 residues. In nucleotides, the CDR3 is TGTGCCAGCAGCCCAAGCCTGAGGGAAACTAATGAAAAACTGTTTTTT. It encodes CASSPSLRETNEKLFF.